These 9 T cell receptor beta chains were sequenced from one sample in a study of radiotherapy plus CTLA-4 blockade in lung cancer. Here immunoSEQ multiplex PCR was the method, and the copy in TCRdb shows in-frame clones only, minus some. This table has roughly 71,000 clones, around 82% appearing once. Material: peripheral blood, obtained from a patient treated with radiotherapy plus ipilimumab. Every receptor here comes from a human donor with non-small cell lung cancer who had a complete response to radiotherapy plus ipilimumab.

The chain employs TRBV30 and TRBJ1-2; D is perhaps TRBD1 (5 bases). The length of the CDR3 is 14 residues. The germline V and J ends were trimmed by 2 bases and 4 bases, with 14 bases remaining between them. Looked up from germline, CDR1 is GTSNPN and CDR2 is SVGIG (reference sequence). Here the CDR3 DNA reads TGTGCCTGGAGTAGGACACATTCTCCCTATGGCTACACCTTC. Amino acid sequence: CAWSRTHSPYGYTF.

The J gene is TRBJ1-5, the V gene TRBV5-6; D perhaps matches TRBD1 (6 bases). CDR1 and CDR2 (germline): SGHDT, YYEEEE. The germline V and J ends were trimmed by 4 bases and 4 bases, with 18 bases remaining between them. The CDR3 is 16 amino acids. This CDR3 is CASSDLGAGANQPQHF. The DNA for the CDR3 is TGTGCCAGCAGCGACTTGGGCGCGGGGGCGAATCAGCCCCAGCATTTT.

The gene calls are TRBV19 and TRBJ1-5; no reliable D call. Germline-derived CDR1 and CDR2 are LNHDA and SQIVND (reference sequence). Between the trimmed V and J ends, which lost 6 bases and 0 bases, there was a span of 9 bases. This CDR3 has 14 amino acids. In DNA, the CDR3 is TGTGCCAGTAGGCCAGGACTTAGCAATCAGCCCCAGCATTTT. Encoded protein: CASRPGLSNQPQHF.

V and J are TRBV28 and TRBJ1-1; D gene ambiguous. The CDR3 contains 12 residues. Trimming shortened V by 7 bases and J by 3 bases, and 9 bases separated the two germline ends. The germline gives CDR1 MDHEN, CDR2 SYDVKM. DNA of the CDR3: TGTGCCAGCACCCCCGGGTACACTGAAGCTTTCTTT. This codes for CASTPGYTEAFF.

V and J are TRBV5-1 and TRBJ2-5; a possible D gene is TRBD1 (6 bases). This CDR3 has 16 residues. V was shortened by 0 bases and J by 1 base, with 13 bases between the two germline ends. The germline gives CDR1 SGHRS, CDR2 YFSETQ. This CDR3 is CASSLGGPAGQETQYF. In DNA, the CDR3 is TGCGCCAGCAGCTTGGGGGGGCCCGCCGGCCAAGAGACCCAGTACTTC.

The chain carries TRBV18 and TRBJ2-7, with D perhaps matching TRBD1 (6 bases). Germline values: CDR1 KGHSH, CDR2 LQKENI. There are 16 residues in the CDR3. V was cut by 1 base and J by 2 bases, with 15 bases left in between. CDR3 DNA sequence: TGTGCCAGCTCACCACGGGTTGGTGGGGGCCCCTACGAGCAGTACTTC. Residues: CASSPRVGGGPYEQYF.

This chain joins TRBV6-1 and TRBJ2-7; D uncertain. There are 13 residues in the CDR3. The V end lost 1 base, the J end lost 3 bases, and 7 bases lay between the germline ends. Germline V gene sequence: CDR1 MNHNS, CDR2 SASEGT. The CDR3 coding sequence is TGTGCCAGCAGTGAAGGCCCGCTCTACGAGCAGTACGTC. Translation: CASSEGPLYEQYV.

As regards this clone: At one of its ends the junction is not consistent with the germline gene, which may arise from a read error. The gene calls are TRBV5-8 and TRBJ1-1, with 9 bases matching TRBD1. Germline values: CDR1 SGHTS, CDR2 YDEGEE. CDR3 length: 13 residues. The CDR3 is CSGATGGQPEAFF. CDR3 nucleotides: TGCTCGGGAGCGACAGGGGGACAACCTGAAGCTTTCTTT.

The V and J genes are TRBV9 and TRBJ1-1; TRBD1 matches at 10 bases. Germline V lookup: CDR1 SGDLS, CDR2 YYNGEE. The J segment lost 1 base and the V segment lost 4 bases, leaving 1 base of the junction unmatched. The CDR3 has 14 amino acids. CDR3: CASSRDRGNTEAFF. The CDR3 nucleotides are TGTGCCAGCAGCCGGGACAGGGGGAACACTGAAGCTTTCTTT.